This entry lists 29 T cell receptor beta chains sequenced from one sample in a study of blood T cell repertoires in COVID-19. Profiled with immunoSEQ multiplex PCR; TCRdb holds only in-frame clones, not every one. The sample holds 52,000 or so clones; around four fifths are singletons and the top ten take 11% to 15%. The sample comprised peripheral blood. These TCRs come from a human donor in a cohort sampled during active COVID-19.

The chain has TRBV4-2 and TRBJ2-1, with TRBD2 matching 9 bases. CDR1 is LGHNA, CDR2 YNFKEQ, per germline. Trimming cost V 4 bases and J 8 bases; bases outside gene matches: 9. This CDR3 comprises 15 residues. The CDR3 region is CASSPLAGETHEQFF. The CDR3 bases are TGTGCCAGCAGCCCACTAGCGGGCGAAACCCATGAGCAGTTCTTC.

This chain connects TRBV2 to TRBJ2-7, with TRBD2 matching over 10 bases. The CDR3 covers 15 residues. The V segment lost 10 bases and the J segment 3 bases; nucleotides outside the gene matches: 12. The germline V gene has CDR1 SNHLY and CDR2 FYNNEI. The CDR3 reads CATQSQGLANYEQYF. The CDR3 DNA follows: TGTGCCACCCAATCCCAGGGACTAGCGAACTACGAGCAGTACTTC.

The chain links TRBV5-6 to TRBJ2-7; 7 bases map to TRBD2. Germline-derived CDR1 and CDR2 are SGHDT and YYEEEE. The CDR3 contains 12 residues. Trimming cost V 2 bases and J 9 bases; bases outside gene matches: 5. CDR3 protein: CASSFGGLGQYF. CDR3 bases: TGTGCCAGCAGCTTCGGGGGGTTAGGGCAGTACTTC. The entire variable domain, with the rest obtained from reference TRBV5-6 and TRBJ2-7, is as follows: DAGVTQSPTHLIKTRGQQVTLRCSPKSGHDTVSWYQQALGQGPQFIFQYYEEEERQRGNFPDRFSGHQFPNYSSELNVNALLLGDSALYLCASSFGGLGQYFGPGTRLTVT.

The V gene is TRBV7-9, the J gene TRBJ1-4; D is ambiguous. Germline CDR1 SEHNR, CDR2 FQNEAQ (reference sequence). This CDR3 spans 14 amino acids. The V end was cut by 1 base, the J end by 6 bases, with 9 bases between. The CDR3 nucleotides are TGTGCCAGCAGCTTAGGAACAGATCATGAAAAACTGTTTTTT. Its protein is CASSLGTDHEKLFF.

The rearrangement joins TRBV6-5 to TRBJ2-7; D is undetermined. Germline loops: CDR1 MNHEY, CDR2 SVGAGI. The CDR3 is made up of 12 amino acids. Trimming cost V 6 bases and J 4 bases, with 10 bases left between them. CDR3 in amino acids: CASSSRVYEQYF. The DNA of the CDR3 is TGTGCCAGCAGCAGCCGGGTGTACGAGCAGTACTTC.

Here the CDR3 DNA reads TGTGCCAGCAGCTCGGGGGGGGAGCAGTACTTC. Amino acid sequence: CASSSGGEQYF. The V and J genes are TRBV11-3 and TRBJ2-7; 8 bases are a match to TRBD2. Unmatched junction bases numbered 0, after V lost 4 bases and J lost 7 bases. CDR1 SGHNT and CDR2 YENEEA come from the germline V gene. The CDR3 length is 11 residues.

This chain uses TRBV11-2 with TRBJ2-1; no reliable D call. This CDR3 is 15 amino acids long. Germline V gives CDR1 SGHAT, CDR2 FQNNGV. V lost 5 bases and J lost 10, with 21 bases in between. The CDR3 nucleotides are TGTGCCAGCAGCAAGAGACACTTCGAAGACCCAGAGCAGTTCTTC. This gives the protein CASSKRHFEDPEQFF.

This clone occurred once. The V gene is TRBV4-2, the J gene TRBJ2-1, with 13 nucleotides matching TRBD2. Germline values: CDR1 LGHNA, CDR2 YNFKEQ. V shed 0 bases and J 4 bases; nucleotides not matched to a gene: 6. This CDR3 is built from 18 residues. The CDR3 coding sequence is TGTGCCAGCAGCCAAGAACTAGCGGGGGGGCCAGGTTACAATGAGCAGTTCTTC. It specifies CASSQELAGGPGYNEQFF.

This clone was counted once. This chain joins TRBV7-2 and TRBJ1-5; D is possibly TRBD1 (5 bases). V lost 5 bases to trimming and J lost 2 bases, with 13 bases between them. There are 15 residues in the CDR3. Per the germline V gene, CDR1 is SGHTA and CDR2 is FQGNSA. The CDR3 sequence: CASSDQTGGNQPQHF. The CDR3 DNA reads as TGTGCCAGCAGCGACCAAACGGGGGGCAATCAGCCCCAGCATTTT.

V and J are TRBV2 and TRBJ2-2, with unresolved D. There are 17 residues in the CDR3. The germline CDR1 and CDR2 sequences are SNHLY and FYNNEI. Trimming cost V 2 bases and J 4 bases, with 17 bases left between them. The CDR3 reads CASSEPEEIETTGELFF. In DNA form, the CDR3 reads TGTGCCAGCAGTGAACCCGAGGAGATAGAGACCACCGGGGAGCTGTTTTTT. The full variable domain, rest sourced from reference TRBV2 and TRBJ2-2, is EPEVTQTPSHQVTQMGQEVILRCVPISNHLYFYWYRQILGQKVEFLVSFYNNEISEKSEIFDDQFSVERPDGSNFTLKIRSTKLEDSAMYFCASSEPEEIETTGELFFGEGSRLTVL.

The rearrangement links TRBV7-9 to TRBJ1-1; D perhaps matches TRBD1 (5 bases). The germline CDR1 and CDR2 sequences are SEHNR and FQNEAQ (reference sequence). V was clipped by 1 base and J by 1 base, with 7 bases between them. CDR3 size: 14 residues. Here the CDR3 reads CASSLGDRNTEAFF. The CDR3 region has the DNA TGTGCCAGCAGCTTAGGTGACAGGAACACTGAAGCTTTCTTT.

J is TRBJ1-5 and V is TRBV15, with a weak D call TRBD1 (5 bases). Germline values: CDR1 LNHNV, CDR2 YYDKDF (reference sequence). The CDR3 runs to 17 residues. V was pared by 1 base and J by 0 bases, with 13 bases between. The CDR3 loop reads CATSRGSGGYSNQPQHF. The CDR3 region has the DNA TGTGCCACCAGCAGAGGCTCGGGGGGGTATAGCAATCAGCCCCAGCATTTT. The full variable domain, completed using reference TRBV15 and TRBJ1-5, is DAMVIQNPRYQVTQFGKPVTLSCSQTLNHNVMYWYQQKSSQAPKLLFHYYDKDFNNEADTPDNFQSRRPNTSFCFLDIRSPGLGDTAMYLCATSRGSGGYSNQPQHFGDGTRLSIL.

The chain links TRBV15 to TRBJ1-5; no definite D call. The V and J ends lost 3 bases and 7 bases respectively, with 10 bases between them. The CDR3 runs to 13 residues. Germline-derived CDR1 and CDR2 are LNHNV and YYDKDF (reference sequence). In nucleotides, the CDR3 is TGTGCCACCAGCAGGAGAGCCGGGCAGCCCCAGCATTTT. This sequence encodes CATSRRAGQPQHF.

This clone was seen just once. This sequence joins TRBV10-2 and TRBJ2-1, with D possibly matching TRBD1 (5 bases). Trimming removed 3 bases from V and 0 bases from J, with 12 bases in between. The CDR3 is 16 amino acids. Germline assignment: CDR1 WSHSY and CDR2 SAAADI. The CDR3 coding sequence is TGCGCCAGCAGTGATCAGGGTTTGACCTCCTACAATGAGCAGTTCTTC. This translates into CASSDQGLTSYNEQFF.

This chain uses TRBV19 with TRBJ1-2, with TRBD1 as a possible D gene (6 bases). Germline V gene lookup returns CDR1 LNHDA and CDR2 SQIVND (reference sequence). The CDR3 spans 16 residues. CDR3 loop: CASHNALGGPNYGYTF. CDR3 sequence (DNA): TGTGCTAGTCATAACGCCCTCGGGGGGCCGAACTATGGCTACACCTTC.

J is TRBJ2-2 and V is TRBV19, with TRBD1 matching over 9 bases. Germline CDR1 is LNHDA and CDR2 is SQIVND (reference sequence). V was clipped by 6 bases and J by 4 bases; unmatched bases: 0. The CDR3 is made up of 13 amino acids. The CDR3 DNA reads TGTGCCAGTAGGGGACAGGGCACCGGGGAGCTGTTTTTT. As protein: CASRGQGTGELFF.

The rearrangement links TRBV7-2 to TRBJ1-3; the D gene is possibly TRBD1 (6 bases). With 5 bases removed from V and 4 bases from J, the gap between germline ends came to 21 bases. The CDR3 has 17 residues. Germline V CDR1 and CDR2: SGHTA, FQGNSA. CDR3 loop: CASSQRTASHPGNTIYF. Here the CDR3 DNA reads TGTGCCAGCAGCCAACGGACAGCTAGCCATCCCGGAAACACCATATATTTT.

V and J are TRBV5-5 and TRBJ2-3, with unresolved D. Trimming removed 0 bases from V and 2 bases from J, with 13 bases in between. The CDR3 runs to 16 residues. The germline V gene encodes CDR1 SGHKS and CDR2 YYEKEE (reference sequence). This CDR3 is CASSLGLALPTDTQYF. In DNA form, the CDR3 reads TGTGCCAGCAGCTTGGGATTAGCCTTACCCACAGATACGCAGTATTTT. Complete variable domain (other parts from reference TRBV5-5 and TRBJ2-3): DAGVTQSPTHLIKTRGQQVTLRCSPISGHKSVSWYQQVLGQGPQFIFQYYEKEERGRGNFPDRFSARQFPNYSSELNVNALLLGDSALYLCASSLGLALPTDTQYFGPGTRLTVL.

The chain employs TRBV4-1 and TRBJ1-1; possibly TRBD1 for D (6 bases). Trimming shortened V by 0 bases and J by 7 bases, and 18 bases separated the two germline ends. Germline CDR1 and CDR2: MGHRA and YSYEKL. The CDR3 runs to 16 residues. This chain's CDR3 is CASSQDGRTPGDEAFF. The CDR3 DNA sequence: TGCGCCAGCAGCCAAGATGGACGGACGCCAGGGGATGAAGCTTTCTTT.

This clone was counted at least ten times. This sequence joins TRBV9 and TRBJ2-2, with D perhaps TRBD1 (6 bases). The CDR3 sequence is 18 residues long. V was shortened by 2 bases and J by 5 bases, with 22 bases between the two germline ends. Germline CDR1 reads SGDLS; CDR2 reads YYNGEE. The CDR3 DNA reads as TGTGCCAGCAGCGTCAGTCGTGGGGGCCGAGGATTTACCGGGGAGCTGTTTTTT. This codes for CASSVSRGGRGFTGELFF.

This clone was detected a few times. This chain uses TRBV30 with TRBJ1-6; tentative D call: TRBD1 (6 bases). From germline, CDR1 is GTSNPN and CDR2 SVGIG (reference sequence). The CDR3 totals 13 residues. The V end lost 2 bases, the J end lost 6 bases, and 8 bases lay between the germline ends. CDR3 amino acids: CAWSIRGNSPLHF. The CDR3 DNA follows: TGTGCCTGGAGTATCAGGGGTAATTCACCCCTCCACTTT. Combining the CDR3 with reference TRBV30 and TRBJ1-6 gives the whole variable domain SQTIHQWPATLVQPVGSPLSLECTVEGTSNPNLYWYRQAAGRGLQLLFYSVGIGQISSEVPQNLSASRPQDRQFILSSKKLLLSDSGFYLCAWSIRGNSPLHFGNGTRLTVT.

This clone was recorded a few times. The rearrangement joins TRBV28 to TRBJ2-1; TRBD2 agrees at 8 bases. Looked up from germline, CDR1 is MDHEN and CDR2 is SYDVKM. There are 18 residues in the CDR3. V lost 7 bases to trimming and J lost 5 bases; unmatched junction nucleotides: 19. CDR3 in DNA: TGTGCCAGCACCCCTGGGCCCTCTAGCGGGCTCCGGGACAATGAGCAGTTCTTC. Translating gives CASTPGPSSGLRDNEQFF.

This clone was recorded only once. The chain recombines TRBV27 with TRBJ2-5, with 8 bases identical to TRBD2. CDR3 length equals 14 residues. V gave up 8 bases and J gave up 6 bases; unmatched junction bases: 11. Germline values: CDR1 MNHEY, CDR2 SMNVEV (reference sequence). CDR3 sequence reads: CASGNRGGMKTQYF. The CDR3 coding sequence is TGTGCCAGCGGGAACCGGGGGGGCATGAAGACCCAGTACTTC.

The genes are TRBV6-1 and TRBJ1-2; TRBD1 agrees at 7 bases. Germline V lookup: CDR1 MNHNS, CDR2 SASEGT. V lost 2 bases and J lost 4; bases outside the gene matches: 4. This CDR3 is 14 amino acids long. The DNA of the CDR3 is TGTGCCAGCAGTGAATCGGACAGGCGCTATGGCTACACCTTC. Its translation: CASSESDRRYGYTF.

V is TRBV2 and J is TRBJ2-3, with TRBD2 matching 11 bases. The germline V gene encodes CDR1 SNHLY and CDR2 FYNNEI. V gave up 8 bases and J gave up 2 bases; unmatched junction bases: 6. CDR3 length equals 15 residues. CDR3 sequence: CASPIAGGNTDTQYF. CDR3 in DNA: TGTGCCAGCCCCATAGCGGGAGGGAACACAGATACGCAGTATTTT.

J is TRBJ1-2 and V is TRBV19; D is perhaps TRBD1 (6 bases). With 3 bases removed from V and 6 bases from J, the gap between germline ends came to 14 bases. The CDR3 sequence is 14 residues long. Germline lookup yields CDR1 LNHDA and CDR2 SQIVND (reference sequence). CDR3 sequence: CASSIRRQGNGYTF. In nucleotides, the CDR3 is TGTGCCAGTAGTATTCGGCGGCAGGGGAATGGCTACACCTTC.

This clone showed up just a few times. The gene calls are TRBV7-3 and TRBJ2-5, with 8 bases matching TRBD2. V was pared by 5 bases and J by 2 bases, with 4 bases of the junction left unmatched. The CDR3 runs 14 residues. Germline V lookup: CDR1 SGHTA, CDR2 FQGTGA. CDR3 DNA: TGTGCCAGCAGCATCACTAGCGGTCAAGAGACCCAGTACTTC. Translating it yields CASSITSGQETQYF.

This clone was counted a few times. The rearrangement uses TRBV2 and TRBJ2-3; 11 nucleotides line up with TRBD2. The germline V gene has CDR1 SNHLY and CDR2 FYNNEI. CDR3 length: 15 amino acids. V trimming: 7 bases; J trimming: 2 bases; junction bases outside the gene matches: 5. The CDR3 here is CASTPSGRNTDTQYF. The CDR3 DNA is TGTGCCAGCACCCCTAGCGGGAGGAACACAGATACGCAGTATTTT. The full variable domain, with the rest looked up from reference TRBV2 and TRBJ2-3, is EPEVTQTPSHQVTQMGQEVILRCVPISNHLYFYWYRQILGQKVEFLVSFYNNEISEKSEIFDDQFSVERPDGSNFTLKIRSTKLEDSAMYFCASTPSGRNTDTQYFGPGTRLTVL.

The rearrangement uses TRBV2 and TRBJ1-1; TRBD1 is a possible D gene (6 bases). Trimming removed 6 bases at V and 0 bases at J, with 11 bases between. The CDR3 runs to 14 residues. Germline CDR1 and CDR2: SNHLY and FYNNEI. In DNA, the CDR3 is TGTGCCAGCAGGGGGGACACCATGAACACTGAAGCTTTCTTT. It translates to CASRGDTMNTEAFF. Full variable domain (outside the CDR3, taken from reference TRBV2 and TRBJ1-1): EPEVTQTPSHQVTQMGQEVILRCVPISNHLYFYWYRQILGQKVEFLVSFYNNEISEKSEIFDDQFSVERPDGSNFTLKIRSTKLEDSAMYFCASRGDTMNTEAFFGQGTRLTVV.